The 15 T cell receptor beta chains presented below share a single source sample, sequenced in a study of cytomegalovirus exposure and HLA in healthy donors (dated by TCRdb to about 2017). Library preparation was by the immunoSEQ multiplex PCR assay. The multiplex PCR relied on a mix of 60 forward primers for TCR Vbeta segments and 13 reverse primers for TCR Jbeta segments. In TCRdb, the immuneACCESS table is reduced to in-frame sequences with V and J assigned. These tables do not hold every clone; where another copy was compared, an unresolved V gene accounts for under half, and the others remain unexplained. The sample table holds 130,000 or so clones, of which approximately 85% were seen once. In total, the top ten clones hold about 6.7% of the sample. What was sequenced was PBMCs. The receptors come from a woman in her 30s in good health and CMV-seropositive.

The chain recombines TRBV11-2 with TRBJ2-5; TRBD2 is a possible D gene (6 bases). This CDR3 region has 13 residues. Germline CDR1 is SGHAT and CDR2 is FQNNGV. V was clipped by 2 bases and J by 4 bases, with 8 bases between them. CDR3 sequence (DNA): TGTGCCAGCAGCTTAACGGGGGTAGAGACCCAGTACTTC. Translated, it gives CASSLTGVETQYF.

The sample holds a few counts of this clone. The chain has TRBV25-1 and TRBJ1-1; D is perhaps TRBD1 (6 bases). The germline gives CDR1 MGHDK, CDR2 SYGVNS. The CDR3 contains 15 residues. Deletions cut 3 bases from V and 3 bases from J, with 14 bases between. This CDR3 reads CASSDSQGGDTEAFF. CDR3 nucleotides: TGTGCCAGCAGTGACTCACAGGGAGGGGACACTGAAGCTTTCTTT. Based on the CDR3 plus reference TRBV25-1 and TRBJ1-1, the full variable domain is EADIYQTPRYLVIGTGKKITLECSQTMGHDKMYWYQQDPGMELHLIHYSYGVNSTEKGDLSSESTVSRIRTEHFPLTLESARPSHTSQYLCASSDSQGGDTEAFFGQGTRLTVV.

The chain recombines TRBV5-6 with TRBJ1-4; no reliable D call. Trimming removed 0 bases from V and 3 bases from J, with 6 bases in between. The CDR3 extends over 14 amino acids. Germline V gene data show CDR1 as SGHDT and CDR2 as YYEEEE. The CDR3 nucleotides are TGTGCCAGCAGCTTGGGCGGGCCTAATGAAAAACTGTTTTTT. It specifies CASSLGGPNEKLFF.

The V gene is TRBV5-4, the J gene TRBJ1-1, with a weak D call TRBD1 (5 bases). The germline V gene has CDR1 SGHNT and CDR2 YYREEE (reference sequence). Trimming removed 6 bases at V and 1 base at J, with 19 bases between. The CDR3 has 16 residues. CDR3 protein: CASIRKGIGKNTEAFF. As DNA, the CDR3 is TGTGCCAGCATACGGAAGGGGATAGGGAAGAACACTGAAGCTTTCTTT.

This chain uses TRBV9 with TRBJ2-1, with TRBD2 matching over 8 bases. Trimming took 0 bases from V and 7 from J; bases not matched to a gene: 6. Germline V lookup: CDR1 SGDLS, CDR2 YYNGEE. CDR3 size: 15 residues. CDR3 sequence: CASSVAGGPGNEQFF. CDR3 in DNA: TGTGCCAGCAGCGTAGCGGGAGGGCCTGGTAATGAGCAGTTCTTC. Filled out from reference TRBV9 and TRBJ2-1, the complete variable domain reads DSGVTQTPKHLITATGQRVTLRCSPRSGDLSVYWYQQSLDQGLQFLIQYYNGEERAKGNILERFSAQQFPDLHSELNLSSLELGDSALYFCASSVAGGPGNEQFFGPGTRLTVL.

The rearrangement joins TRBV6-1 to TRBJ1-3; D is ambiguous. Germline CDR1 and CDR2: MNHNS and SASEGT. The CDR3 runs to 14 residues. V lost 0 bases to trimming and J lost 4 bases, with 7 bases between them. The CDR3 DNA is TGTGCCAGCAGTGAAGCCCGTCTGGGAAACACCATATATTTT. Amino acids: CASSEARLGNTIYF.

DNA for the CDR3: TGTGCCACGGGAAGGAGAATGAACACTGAAGCTTTCTTT. Its translation: CATGRRMNTEAFF. The chain links TRBV6-6 to TRBJ1-1; D gene unclear. V was cut by 10 bases and J by 0 bases, with 12 bases left in between. Germline CDR1 is MNHNY and CDR2 is SVGAGI (reference sequence). CDR3 length: 13 residues.

The CDR3 loop is CASSVYGSSETQYF. CDR3 in DNA: TGTGCCAGCAGTGTTTACGGGAGCTCTGAGACCCAGTACTTC. The chain uses TRBV2 and TRBJ2-5; TRBD2 is a possible D gene (6 bases). This CDR3 is 14 amino acids long. CDR1 is SNHLY and CDR2 is FYNNEI in the germline V gene. V shed 4 bases and J shed 5 bases, with 14 bases lying between them.

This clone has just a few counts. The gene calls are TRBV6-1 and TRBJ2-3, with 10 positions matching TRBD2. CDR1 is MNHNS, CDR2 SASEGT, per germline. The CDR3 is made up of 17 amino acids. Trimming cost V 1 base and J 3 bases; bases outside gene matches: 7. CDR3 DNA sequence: TGTGCCAGCAGTGAAGAGCCTAGCGGGGGAGGGACAGATACGCAGTATTTT. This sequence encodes CASSEEPSGGGTDTQYF.

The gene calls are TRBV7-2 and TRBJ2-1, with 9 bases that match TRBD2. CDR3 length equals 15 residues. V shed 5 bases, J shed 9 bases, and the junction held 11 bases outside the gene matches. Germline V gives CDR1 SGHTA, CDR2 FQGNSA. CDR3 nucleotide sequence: TGTGCCAGCAGCCTCGCCTTAGCGGGAGTGGGTGAGCAGTTCTTC. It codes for CASSLALAGVGEQFF.

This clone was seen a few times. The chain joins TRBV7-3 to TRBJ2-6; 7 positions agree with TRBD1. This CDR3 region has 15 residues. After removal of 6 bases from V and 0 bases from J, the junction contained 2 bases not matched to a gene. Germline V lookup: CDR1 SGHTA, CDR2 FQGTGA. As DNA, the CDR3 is TGTGCCAGCAGTTCAGGGGGCTCTGGGGCCAACGTCCTGACTTTC. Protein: CASSSGGSGANVLTF.

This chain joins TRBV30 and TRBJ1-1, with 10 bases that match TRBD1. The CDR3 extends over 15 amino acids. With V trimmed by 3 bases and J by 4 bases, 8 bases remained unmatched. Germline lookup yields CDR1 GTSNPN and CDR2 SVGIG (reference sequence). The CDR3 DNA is TGTGCCTGGAGGCCGTGGGGACAGGGGATCACTGAAGCTTTCTTT. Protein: CAWRPWGQGITEAFF.

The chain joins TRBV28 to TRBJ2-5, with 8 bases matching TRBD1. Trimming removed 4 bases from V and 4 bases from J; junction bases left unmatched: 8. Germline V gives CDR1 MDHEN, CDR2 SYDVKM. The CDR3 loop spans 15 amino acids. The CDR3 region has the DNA TGTGCCAGCAGTTCGGGACAGGAGGTGAGAGAGACCCAGTACTTC. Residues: CASSSGQEVRETQYF.

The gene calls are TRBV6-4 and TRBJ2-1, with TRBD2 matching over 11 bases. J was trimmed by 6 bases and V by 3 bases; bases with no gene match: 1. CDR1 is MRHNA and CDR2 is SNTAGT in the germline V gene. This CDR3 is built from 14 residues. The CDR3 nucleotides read TGTGCCAGCAGTGATAGCGGGGGGGCCAATGAGCAGTTCTTC. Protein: CASSDSGGANEQFF.

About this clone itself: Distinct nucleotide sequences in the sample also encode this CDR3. DNA for the CDR3: TGTGCCAGCAGCTTGGAGCAGGCGTCCTACGAGCAGTACTTC. This codes for CASSLEQASYEQYF. The rearrangement links TRBV5-4 to TRBJ2-7, with D hard to call. CDR1 and CDR2 (germline): SGHNT, YYREEE (reference sequence). V was shortened by 0 bases and J by 1 base, with 8 bases between the two germline ends. CDR3 length: 14 residues.